Presented here are 14 T cell receptor beta chains from one specimen sequenced in a study of blood T cell repertoires in COVID-19. Sequenced by immunoSEQ multiplex PCR; TCRdb stores in-frame clones only, minus some. The sample lists over 30,000 clones; roughly 80% were seen once. Specimen: peripheral blood. Receptors originate from a man at least 80 years old with active or convalescent COVID-19.

The chain is built from TRBV6-5 and TRBJ2-7, with a weak D call TRBD1 (6 bases). The length of the CDR3 is 14 residues. Trimming removed 4 bases from V and 3 bases from J, with 13 bases in between. Germline V CDR1 and CDR2: MNHEY, SVGAGI. Written as DNA, the CDR3 is TGTGCCAGCAGTTCCGGGACAAGACTCTACGAGCAGTACTTC. This translates into CASSSGTRLYEQYF.

This rearrangement joins TRBV29-1 to TRBJ1-1; TRBD1 matches 9 bases. The ends lost 6 bases at V and 4 bases at J; junction bases unmatched: 6. There are 13 residues in the CDR3. Germline loops: CDR1 SQVTM, CDR2 ANQGSEA. The CDR3 spells CSVAGQGSTEAFF. CDR3 nucleotides: TGCAGCGTCGCGGGACAGGGATCCACTGAAGCTTTCTTT. Full variable domain (missing parts from reference TRBV29-1 and TRBJ1-1): SAVISQKPSRDICQRGTSLTIQCQVDSQVTMMFWYRQQPGQSLTLIATANQGSEATYESGFVIDKFPISRPNLTFSTLTVSNMSPEDSSIYLCSVAGQGSTEAFFGQGTRLTVV.

The V gene is TRBV13, the J gene TRBJ1-2, with no clear D. The germline CDR1 and CDR2 sequences are PRHDT and FYEKMQ (reference sequence). The CDR3 is 15 amino acids. V was trimmed by 5 bases and J by 4 bases, leaving 17 bases between them. CDR3 region: CASSPPGREAYGYTF. DNA of the CDR3: TGTGCCAGCAGCCCTCCGGGGAGGGAAGCCTATGGCTACACCTTC.

The chain carries TRBV15 and TRBJ1-3, with a possible D match to TRBD1 (5 bases). The CDR3 sequence is 15 residues long. Germline V gene data show CDR1 as LNHNV and CDR2 as YYDKDF (reference sequence). Trimming removed 2 bases from V and 3 bases from J, with 11 bases in between. CDR3 DNA sequence: TGTGCCACCAGCAGACCCGGGGGAGGTGGAAACACCATATATTTT. It yields the protein CATSRPGGGGNTIYF.

This clone was counted once. CDR3 DNA: TGCGCCAGCAGCCAACCGGGACTAGCGGACAATGAGCAGTTCTTC. This translates into CASSQPGLADNEQFF. The chain carries TRBV5-1 and TRBJ2-1; 11 bases align to TRBD2. The CDR3 sequence is 15 residues long. V was pared by 4 bases and J by 5 bases, with 5 bases of the junction left unmatched. Per germline, CDR1 SGHRS and CDR2 YFSETQ.

The V call is TRBV7-9, the J call TRBJ2-2; D is unclear. The CDR3 has 12 residues. CDR1 and CDR2 (germline): SEHNR, FQNEAQ (reference sequence). V gave up 5 bases and J gave up 6 bases, with 7 bases separating them. Here the CDR3 DNA reads TGTGCCAGCAGCCCCTCCGCCGGGGAGCTGTTTTTT. Its protein product is CASSPSAGELFF.

A single count supports this clone. The chain employs TRBV6-5 and TRBJ1-2; 9 bases fit TRBD1. V lost 2 bases and J lost 3; bases outside the gene matches: 4. CDR1 and CDR2 from the germline V gene are MNHEY and SVGAGI. The CDR3 extends over 15 amino acids. CDR3 in amino acids: CASSYGTGRDYGYTF. The CDR3, as DNA: TGTGCCAGCAGTTACGGGACAGGGAGAGACTATGGCTACACCTTC.

The chain joins TRBV10-3 to TRBJ1-1; D not certain. CDR1 ENHRY and CDR2 SYGVKD come from the germline V gene. The ends were cut back, 2 bases at V and 5 bases at J, with 3 bases in the middle. This CDR3 has 11 amino acids. CDR3 amino acids: CAISETTEAFF. The CDR3 DNA reads TGTGCCATCAGTGAGACTACTGAAGCTTTCTTT.

This clone was seen a single time. The DNA for the CDR3 is TGTGCCAGCAGCCACACGGGAAACTATGGCTACACCTTC. As protein: CASSHTGNYGYTF. This chain connects TRBV3-1 (or the pseudogene TRBV3-2) to TRBJ1-2; no clear D gene. Germline lookup yields CDR1 LGHDT and CDR2 YNNKEL (reference sequence). This CDR3 has 13 residues. Trimming took 3 bases from V and 2 from J, leaving 7 bases between them.

V is TRBV19 and J is TRBJ2-1, with 8 bases lining up with TRBD2. Germline V gives CDR1 LNHDA, CDR2 SQIVND (reference sequence). Germline trimming cut 4 bases from V and 8 bases from J; bases unmatched to any gene: 13. The CDR3 covers 16 residues. The CDR3 region is CASSRLAGSGGDEQFF. CDR3 in DNA: TGTGCCAGTAGTAGGTTAGCGGGATCTGGGGGCGATGAGCAGTTCTTC.

The sample holds a few counts of this clone. This sequence joins TRBV6-1 and TRBJ2-7, with D possibly matching TRBD1 (5 bases). V gave up 0 bases and J gave up 7 bases, with 16 bases separating them. This CDR3 comprises 15 residues. Germline CDR1 MNHNS, CDR2 SASEGT. The CDR3 reads CASSEARQGAREQYF. DNA for the CDR3: TGTGCCAGCAGTGAAGCGCGTCAGGGTGCTAGAGAGCAGTACTTC.

The V gene is TRBV5-1, the J gene TRBJ2-1, with TRBD2 identical over 9 bases. Germline V lookup: CDR1 SGHRS, CDR2 YFSETQ. V lost 5 bases and J lost 2; bases outside the gene matches: 2. CDR3 length: 14 amino acids. CDR3 sequence (DNA): TGCGCCAGCAGACTAGCGGGTACCTACAATGAGCAGTTCTTC. Amino acid sequence: CASRLAGTYNEQFF.

This chain joins TRBV7-8 and TRBJ2-5; TRBD2 aligns across 7 bases. This CDR3 is built from 14 residues. CDR1 is SGHVS and CDR2 is FQNEAQ in the germline V gene. With 2 bases clipped from V and 5 bases from J, the junction kept 5 bases outside the gene matches. CDR3 bases: TGTGCCAGCAGCTTACGTTTGGGGGGGGAGACCCAGTACTTC. Amino acids: CASSLRLGGETQYF.

The chain links TRBV2 to TRBJ2-1; 11 bases map to TRBD2. Per the germline V gene, CDR1 is SNHLY and CDR2 is FYNNEI. V lost 6 bases and J lost 7; bases outside the gene matches: 8. This CDR3 spans 15 amino acids. The DNA for the CDR3 is TGTGCCAGCAGAGCACTAGCGGGAGTAGTAAATGAGCAGTTCTTC. It translates to CASRALAGVVNEQFF.